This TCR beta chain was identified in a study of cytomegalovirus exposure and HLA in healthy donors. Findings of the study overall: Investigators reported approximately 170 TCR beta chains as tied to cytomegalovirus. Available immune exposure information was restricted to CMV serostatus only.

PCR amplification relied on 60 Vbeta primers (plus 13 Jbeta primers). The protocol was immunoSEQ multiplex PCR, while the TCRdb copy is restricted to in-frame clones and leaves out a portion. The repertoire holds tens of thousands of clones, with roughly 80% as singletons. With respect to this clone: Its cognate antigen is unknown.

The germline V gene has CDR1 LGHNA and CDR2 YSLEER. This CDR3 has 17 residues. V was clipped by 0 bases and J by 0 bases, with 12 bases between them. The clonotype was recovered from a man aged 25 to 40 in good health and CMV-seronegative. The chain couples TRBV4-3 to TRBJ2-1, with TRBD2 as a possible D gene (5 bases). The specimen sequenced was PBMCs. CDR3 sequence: CASSQDAIGSSYNEQFF. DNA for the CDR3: TGCGCCAGCAGCCAAGATGCAATAGGGAGCTCCTACAATGAGCAGTTCTTC.